Shown below are 7 T cell receptor beta chains from a single sample sequenced in a study of T cells in localized non-small cell lung cancer. Profiling relied on immunoSEQ multiplex PCR, and the TCRdb table lists in-frame clones only, not all of them. The data show 130,000 or so clones, around 92% seen once. This sample comprised peripheral blood, obtained before any cancer treatment. The receptors derive from a female donor over 55 with stage I lung adenocarcinoma.

This clone was counted once. J is TRBJ2-3 and V is TRBV7-2; TRBD1 agrees at 7 bases. Trimming took 5 bases from V and 6 from J; bases not matched to a gene: 2. This CDR3 region has 12 residues. CDR1 is SGHTA and CDR2 is FQGNSA in the germline V gene. Written as DNA, the CDR3 is TGTGCCAGCAGCACAGGGGTCGATACGCAGTATTTT. As protein: CASSTGVDTQYF.

The chain carries TRBV28 and TRBJ1-5; D may be TRBD1 (5 bases). CDR1 and CDR2 (germline): MDHEN, SYDVKM. The length of the CDR3 is 13 residues. The V end lost 7 bases, the J end lost 5 bases, and 12 bases lay between the germline ends. CDR3 sequence: CASTRWGDQPQHF. CDR3 in DNA: TGTGCCAGCACTCGGTGGGGGGATCAGCCCCAGCATTTT.

The rearrangement joins TRBV11-1 to TRBJ2-7; TRBD2 aligns across 8 bases. In germline, CDR1 is SGHAT, CDR2 FQDESV (reference sequence). The CDR3 length is 13 residues. V gave up 3 bases and J gave up 3 bases; unmatched junction bases: 1. CDR3 region: CASSFGRVYEQYF. The CDR3 DNA reads as TGTGCCAGCAGCTTCGGGAGGGTCTACGAGCAGTACTTC.

The rearrangement joins TRBV15 to TRBJ1-5, with D perhaps matching TRBD1 (5 bases). CDR1 LNHNV and CDR2 YYDKDF come from the germline V gene (reference sequence). V was shortened by 0 bases and J by 4 bases, with 16 bases between the two germline ends. The CDR3 totals 17 residues. CDR3 in amino acids: CATSRDNGANRNQPQHF. CDR3 DNA: TGTGCCACCAGCAGAGATAATGGGGCTAACAGGAATCAGCCCCAGCATTTT.

The genes are TRBV5-6 and TRBJ1-4; D gene unclear. The germline V gene encodes CDR1 SGHDT and CDR2 YYEEEE. V was cut by 4 bases and J by 8 bases, with 12 bases left in between. The CDR3 length is 13 residues. The CDR3 region has the DNA TGTGCCAGCAGCGCGGCGGTGGGGGAAAAACTGTTTTTT. Encoded protein: CASSAAVGEKLFF.

This chain uses TRBV28 with TRBJ1-2, with 11 positions matching TRBD1. Germline V gene sequence: CDR1 MDHEN, CDR2 SYDVKM. The trim removed 5 bases at V and 2 bases at J, leaving 4 bases unmatched. The CDR3 extends over 15 amino acids. The CDR3 DNA reads TGTGCCAGCAGTCCGGACAGGGGGCGAAACTATGGCTACACCTTC. It yields the protein CASSPDRGRNYGYTF.

V usage is TRBV6-6 and J usage is TRBJ1-4; TRBD1 matches at 8 bases. Trimming took 6 bases from V and 6 from J; bases not matched to a gene: 12. The CDR3 runs 16 residues. Per germline, CDR1 MNHNY and CDR2 SVGAGI (reference sequence). The CDR3: CASRPGTGGLYEKLFF. CDR3 in DNA: TGTGCCAGCAGACCCGGGACAGGAGGTCTCTATGAAAAACTGTTTTTT.